One sample yielded the 30 T cell receptor beta chains listed below, sequenced in a study of shared T cell receptors in the human thymus. Method: immunoSEQ multiplex PCR; TCRdb's copy keeps in-frame clones and lacks some. The repertoire holds approximately 760,000 clones, 75% to 90% seen once, with under 0.012% in the top ten. The sample was also reused in another study, on human thymus T cells.

Sequences were obtained from thymocytes. The receptors were sampled from a girl less than two years old with a congenital heart defect.

The chain recombines TRBV5-8 with TRBJ1-6, with 7 bases that match TRBD1. The CDR3 has 18 residues. The trim removed 1 base at V and 0 bases at J, leaving 7 bases unmatched. Germline values: CDR1 SGHTS, CDR2 YDEGEE. Written as DNA, the CDR3 is TGTGCCAGCAGCTTGACGGGACAGAGGATCTCCTATAATTCACCCCTCCACTTT. Its translation: CASSLTGQRISYNSPLHF. Filled out from reference TRBV5-8 and TRBJ1-6, the complete variable domain reads EAGVTQSPTHLIKTRGQQATLRCSPISGHTSVYWYQQALGLGLQFLLWYDEGEERNRGNFPPRFSGRQFPNYSSELNVNALELEDSALYLCASSLTGQRISYNSPLHFGNGTRLTVT.

The chain uses TRBV19 and TRBJ1-2; 8 bases are a match to TRBD1. Germline values: CDR1 LNHDA, CDR2 SQIVND (reference sequence). Trimming at V came to 6 bases and at J to 4 bases, leaving 10 bases not matched to a gene. CDR3 length: 15 residues. CDR3: CASSPGQGSPYGYTF. The CDR3 region has the DNA TGTGCCAGTAGCCCTGGACAGGGTTCCCCCTATGGCTACACCTTC.

The chain carries TRBV7-8 and TRBJ1-2; D is undetermined. Germline V CDR1 and CDR2: SGHVS, FQNEAQ. This CDR3 contains 17 residues. The germline V and J ends were trimmed by 1 base and 7 bases, with 22 bases remaining between them. CDR3: CASSLVAPGDEDCGYTF. In nucleotides, the CDR3 is TGTGCCAGCAGCTTAGTAGCGCCTGGAGATGAGGACTGTGGCTACACCTTC.

This clone was picked up one time. V gene TRBV6-5 combines with J gene TRBJ1-2, with a possible D match to TRBD1 (5 bases). In germline, CDR1 is MNHEY, CDR2 SVGAGI. Trimming stripped 6 bases from V and 7 bases from J, with 15 bases between. This CDR3 has 13 residues. CDR3 DNA: TGTGCCAGCAGGGGATTGACAGCCGGTGGCTACACCTTC. It yields the protein CASRGLTAGGYTF.

The chain is built from TRBV15 and TRBJ2-5; TRBD1 aligns across 7 bases. Germline loops: CDR1 LNHNV, CDR2 YYDKDF (reference sequence). The CDR3 consists of 12 residues. J gave up 1 base and V 8 bases, and 1 base lay outside the gene matches. In DNA form, the CDR3 reads TGTGCCACCGGGGACAGCCAAGAGACCCAGTACTTC. It yields the protein CATGDSQETQYF.

The V call is TRBV5-1, the J call TRBJ2-7, with 9 nucleotides matching TRBD1. This CDR3 has 17 residues. V was pared by 0 bases and J by 5 bases, with 12 bases of the junction left unmatched. CDR1 is SGHRS, CDR2 YFSETQ, per germline. The CDR3 region has the DNA TGCGCCAGCAGCTTGGAGGTTGCAGACAGGGGGAAGGACGAGCAGTACTTC. Translation: CASSLEVADRGKDEQYF.

On this clone itself: One end of the junction does not line up with germline, which may come from a read error. This chain links TRBV4-2 with TRBJ2-6; 10 bases agree with TRBD1. The CDR3 totals 24 residues. Germline V lookup: CDR1 LGHNA, CDR2 YNFKEQ. The CDR3 DNA reads TGTGCCAGCAGTCAAGGGAACTATAAAGGGACAGGGGCCGCAGACATCTCTGGGGCCAACGTCCTGACTTTC. It codes for CASSQGNYKGTGAADISGANVLTF.

This chain connects TRBV4-1 to TRBJ1-5; 8 bases match TRBD1. Germline loops: CDR1 MGHRA, CDR2 YSYEKL. With V trimmed by 1 base and J by 0 bases, 11 bases remained unmatched. This CDR3 spans 19 amino acids. The CDR3 DNA reads TGCGCCAGCAGCCAAGCCCCGGACAGGGAGGAGTATAGCAATCAGCCCCAGCATTTT. Translated: CASSQAPDREEYSNQPQHF.

V and J are TRBV4-1 and TRBJ1-5; 7 bases are a match to TRBD1. CDR1 and CDR2 (germline): MGHRA, YSYEKL. The trim removed 3 bases at V and 4 bases at J, leaving 6 bases unmatched. This CDR3 has 15 residues. The CDR3 reads CASSQQDRLNQPQHF. In nucleotides, the CDR3 is TGCGCCAGCAGCCAGCAGGACAGGCTTAATCAGCCCCAGCATTTT.

The chain links TRBV5-1 to TRBJ1-1; 8 bases agree with TRBD1. This CDR3 comprises 19 residues. Per germline, CDR1 SGHRS and CDR2 YFSETQ. The J segment lost 3 bases and the V segment lost 0 bases, leaving 16 bases of the junction unmatched. The CDR3 nucleotides are TGCGCCAGCAGCTTGGGCCTGGGGCAGGGGGCAGGTTGGTACACTGAAGCTTTCTTT. This codes for CASSLGLGQGAGWYTEAFF.

The chain links TRBV7-9 to TRBJ1-4; D is possibly TRBD1 (5 bases). Trimming removed 2 bases at V and 2 bases at J, with 9 bases between. This CDR3 is 15 amino acids long. The germline CDR1 and CDR2 sequences are SEHNR and FQNEAQ (reference sequence). CDR3 sequence reads: CASSLRGITNEKLFF. The CDR3 DNA sequence: TGTGCCAGCAGCTTAAGGGGAATTACTAATGAAAAACTGTTTTTT.

The CDR3 here is CASTRTSGGRATDTQYF. The DNA for the CDR3 is TGTGCCAGCACTCGGACTAGCGGGGGCCGGGCCACAGATACGCAGTATTTT. V is TRBV4-2 and J is TRBJ2-3; TRBD2 agrees at 13 bases. Germline V gives CDR1 LGHNA, CDR2 YNFKEQ. The CDR3 contains 17 residues. The V and J ends lost 7 bases and 2 bases, in that order; junction bases with no gene match: 9.

The genes are TRBV19 and TRBJ2-1, with 7 nucleotides matching TRBD1. Germline-derived CDR1 and CDR2 are LNHDA and SQIVND (reference sequence). CDR3 length equals 11 residues. Trimming took 2 bases from V and 15 from J; bases not matched to a gene: 4. The CDR3: CASSIQGVGFF. The CDR3, as DNA: TGTGCCAGTAGTATACAGGGGGTAGGGTTCTTC.

The V gene is TRBV7-2, the J gene TRBJ2-2; the D gene is possibly TRBD2 (6 bases). The CDR3 is 17 amino acids. Germline-derived CDR1 and CDR2 are SGHTA and FQGNSA. The ends were cut back, 4 bases at V and 1 base at J, with 16 bases in the middle. CDR3: CASSYNKRRENTGELFF. As DNA, the CDR3 is TGTGCCAGCAGCTACAACAAGAGGCGGGAGAACACCGGGGAGCTGTTTTTT.

The rearrangement uses TRBV19 and TRBJ1-1; D is perhaps TRBD1 (6 bases). The V end was cut by 7 bases, the J end by 6 bases, with 12 bases between. Germline V gene data show CDR1 as LNHDA and CDR2 as SQIVND (reference sequence). This CDR3 region has 12 residues. The CDR3 loop reads CASKTGSAEAFF. The CDR3 nucleotides read TGTGCCAGTAAAACAGGGTCGGCTGAAGCTTTCTTT.

The V call is TRBV6-6, the J call TRBJ1-1, with D maybe TRBD1 (6 bases). The CDR3 extends over 16 amino acids. Germline V gene data show CDR1 as MNHNY and CDR2 as SVGAGI (reference sequence). The ends were cut back, 2 bases at V and 1 base at J, with 14 bases in the middle. The CDR3 DNA sequence: TGTGCCAGCAGTTACCTCACGGGACACGGGAACACTGAAGCTTTCTTT. It specifies CASSYLTGHGNTEAFF.

The J gene is TRBJ1-1, the V gene TRBV5-1; D perhaps matches TRBD1 (5 bases). Germline V gene data show CDR1 as SGHRS and CDR2 as YFSETQ. Trimming shortened V by 2 bases and J by 2 bases, and 10 bases separated the two germline ends. This CDR3 has 14 amino acids. CDR3 sequence (DNA): TGCGCCAGCAGCTTACAGGAAACAAACACTGAAGCTTTCTTT. Translated: CASSLQETNTEAFF.

This clone occurred once. The chain uses TRBV27 and TRBJ2-2, with 8 positions matching TRBD1. CDR3 length: 18 residues. Looked up from germline, CDR1 is MNHEY and CDR2 is SMNVEV (reference sequence). With V trimmed by 0 bases and J by 0 bases, 6 bases remained unmatched. CDR3 DNA sequence: TGTGCCAGCAGTTTATCGGTCGTGGACAGGGCGAACACCGGGGAGCTGTTTTTT. Protein product: CASSLSVVDRANTGELFF.

The chain uses TRBV6-6 and TRBJ2-7; perhaps TRBD1 as D (5 bases). V gave up 2 bases and J gave up 2 bases, with 13 bases separating them. Germline V gives CDR1 MNHNY, CDR2 SVGAGI (reference sequence). The CDR3 is 15 residues long. CDR3 protein: CASSYLPQGPYEQYF. The CDR3 coding sequence is TGTGCCAGCAGTTACCTACCTCAGGGCCCCTACGAGCAGTACTTC.

This rearrangement joins TRBV27 to TRBJ1-3, with D maybe TRBD1 (6 bases). Germline V gene lookup returns CDR1 MNHEY and CDR2 SMNVEV (reference sequence). CDR3 length equals 13 residues. The V gene lost 6 bases and the J gene lost 2 bases, with 8 bases spanning the gap. CDR3 loop: CASRRDTGNTIYF. The CDR3 DNA reads TGTGCCAGCAGGAGGGACACTGGAAACACCATATATTTT.

About this clone: Different DNA sequences within this sample yield the same CDR3. J is TRBJ1-6 and V is TRBV21-1; the table's D call, TRBD1, was not checked against the DNA. TRBV21-1 is a recognized pseudogene. The CDR3 has 19 amino acids. CDR3 DNA sequence: TGTGCCAGCAGCAAAGCCTCGACAGGGGCGAGCTCCTATAATTCCCCCCTCCACTTT. This codes for CASSKASTGASSYNSPLHF.

The chain couples TRBV18 to TRBJ1-4; possible D gene TRBD1, 6 bases. Trimming left V 1 base short and J 4 bases short, with 13 bases between. Germline V CDR1 and CDR2: KGHSH, LQKENI. The CDR3 spans 16 residues. CDR3 coding DNA: TGTGCCAGCTCACCACAATCAGGGGATCTTAATGAAAAACTGTTTTTT. It specifies CASSPQSGDLNEKLFF.

The sample holds a few counts of this clone. The chain links TRBV5-8 to TRBJ1-1; 8 bases line up with TRBD1. J lost 2 bases, V lost 8 bases, and 5 bases had no gene match. Germline V gene sequence: CDR1 SGHTS, CDR2 YDEGEE. CDR3 size: 13 residues. This chain's CDR3 is CASAGGTNTEAFF. The CDR3 DNA is TGTGCCAGTGCAGGGGGCACAAACACTGAAGCTTTCTTT.

J is TRBJ2-7 and V is TRBV28, with 8 bases that match TRBD2. V dropped 1 base and J dropped 2; count of bases not matched to a gene: 4. CDR3 length equals 15 residues. The germline CDR1 and CDR2 sequences are MDHEN and SYDVKM. The CDR3 DNA follows: TGTGCCAGCAGTTTATCCGGGACTAGGACCTACGAGCAGTACTTC. Translating gives CASSLSGTRTYEQYF.

This clone came up once. DNA of the CDR3: TGTGCCAGCAGCGGCAGGGGAAGTCGGTACGAGCAGTACTTC. It codes for CASSGRGSRYEQYF. V and J are TRBV7-2 and TRBJ2-7; perhaps TRBD1 as D (6 bases). CDR3 size: 14 residues. The V end was cut by 5 bases, the J end by 4 bases, with 15 bases between. Per germline, CDR1 SGHTA and CDR2 FQGNSA. Supplemented by reference TRBV7-2 and TRBJ2-7, the full variable domain reads GAGVSQSPSNKVTEKGKDVELRCDPISGHTALYWYRQSLGQGLEFLIYFQGNSAPDKSGLPSDRFSAERTGGSVSTLTIQRTQQEDSAVYLCASSGRGSRYEQYFGPGTRLTVT.

The chain employs TRBV27 and TRBJ2-6; tentative D call: TRBD1 (6 bases). CDR1 and CDR2 (germline): MNHEY, SMNVEV (reference sequence). CDR3 length: 14 amino acids. Trimming pared 7 bases from V and 3 bases from J, leaving 10 bases between. The CDR3 spells CASTTGYGANVLTF. The CDR3 DNA sequence: TGTGCCAGCACAACAGGGTATGGGGCCAACGTCCTGACTTTC.

V and J are TRBV5-5 and TRBJ2-7; maybe TRBD2 (5 bases). The CDR3 consists of 16 residues. The V gene's germline CDR1 is SGHKS and CDR2 YYEKEE (reference sequence). V lost 0 bases to trimming and J lost 2 bases, with 15 bases between them. CDR3 DNA sequence: TGTGCCAGCAGCTTGGAAGAGGGAGCAAAGACCTACGAGCAGTACTTC. This encodes CASSLEEGAKTYEQYF.

The V gene is TRBV28, the J gene TRBJ1-4; D perhaps matches TRBD1 (6 bases). Germline values: CDR1 MDHEN, CDR2 SYDVKM. The CDR3 runs 15 residues. V was trimmed by 7 bases and J by 4 bases, leaving 16 bases between them. The DNA of the CDR3 is TGTGCCAGCATGACCTTTGGACAGATTAATGAAAAACTGTTTTTT. The encoded protein is CASMTFGQINEKLFF.

This rearrangement joins TRBV28 to TRBJ1-6; weak D call: TRBD1 (6 bases). Germline CDR1 and CDR2: MDHEN and SYDVKM. The ends were cut back, 5 bases at V and 9 bases at J, with 20 bases in the middle. The CDR3 totals 16 residues. This CDR3 is CASSIQGEGTGSPLHF. The CDR3 DNA follows: TGTGCCAGCAGTATACAGGGTGAGGGGACGGGTTCACCCCTCCACTTT.

This clone came up a few times. The chain combines TRBV19 with TRBJ2-3, with 7 nucleotides matching TRBD1. Looked up from germline, CDR1 is LNHDA and CDR2 is SQIVND (reference sequence). The CDR3 has 14 amino acids. Unmatched junction bases numbered 8, after V lost 5 bases and J lost 6 bases. CDR3 region: CASSLSGGTDTQYF. As DNA, the CDR3 is TGTGCCAGTAGTCTGTCAGGGGGTACGGATACGCAGTATTTT.